This record looks at one TCR beta chain sequence and its context. Its antigen is undetermined. UMI-labeled 5' RACE yielded the TRB cDNA libraries. With the 5' RACE reads reprocessed, TCRdb shows one record per CDR3 protein and no DNA. This sample's table reports roughly 130,000 distinct CDR3 sequences. The sample comes from a study of CXCR3-negative and CXCR3-positive naive CD8 T cells. This CDR3 region has 15 residues. Germline V gene sequence: CDR1 LNHNV, CDR2 YYDKDF (reference sequence). Study findings and constraints: CXCR3-positive naive cells had TRB CDR3s that were more hydrophobic than CXCR3-negative naive cells had. High diversity, comparable across both naive subsets, contrasted with much lower diversity in memory CD8+ cells. Cryopreservation partially lowered CXCR3 expression, so most assays used fresh PBMCs.

The chain combines TRBV15 with TRBJ2-5. The sequenced sample was naive CXCR3+ CD8+ T cells from blood. Indicated subset: CD45RO-CCR7+CD27+CD95- naive CD8+ T cells expressing CXCR3 (TNR3+). The clonotype was recovered from a human donor in good health. Some clones in this sample may be carry-over from other donors' samples. The CDR3 sequence: CATSRDARVQETQYF.